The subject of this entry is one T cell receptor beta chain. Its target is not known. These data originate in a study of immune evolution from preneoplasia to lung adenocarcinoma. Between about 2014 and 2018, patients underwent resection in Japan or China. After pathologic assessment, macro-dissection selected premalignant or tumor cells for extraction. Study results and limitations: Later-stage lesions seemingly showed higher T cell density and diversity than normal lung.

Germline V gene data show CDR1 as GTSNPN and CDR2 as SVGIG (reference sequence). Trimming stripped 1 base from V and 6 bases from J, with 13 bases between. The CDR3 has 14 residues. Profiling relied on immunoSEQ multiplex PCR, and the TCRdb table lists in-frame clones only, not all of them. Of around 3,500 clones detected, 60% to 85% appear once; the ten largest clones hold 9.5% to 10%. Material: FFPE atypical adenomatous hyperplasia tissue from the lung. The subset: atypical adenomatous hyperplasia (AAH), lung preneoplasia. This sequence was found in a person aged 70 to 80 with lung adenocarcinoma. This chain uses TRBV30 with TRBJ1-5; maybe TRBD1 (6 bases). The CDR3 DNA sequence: TGTGCCTGGAGTGCCGGGACATTTGGTCAGCCCCAGCATTTT. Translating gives CAWSAGTFGQPQHF.